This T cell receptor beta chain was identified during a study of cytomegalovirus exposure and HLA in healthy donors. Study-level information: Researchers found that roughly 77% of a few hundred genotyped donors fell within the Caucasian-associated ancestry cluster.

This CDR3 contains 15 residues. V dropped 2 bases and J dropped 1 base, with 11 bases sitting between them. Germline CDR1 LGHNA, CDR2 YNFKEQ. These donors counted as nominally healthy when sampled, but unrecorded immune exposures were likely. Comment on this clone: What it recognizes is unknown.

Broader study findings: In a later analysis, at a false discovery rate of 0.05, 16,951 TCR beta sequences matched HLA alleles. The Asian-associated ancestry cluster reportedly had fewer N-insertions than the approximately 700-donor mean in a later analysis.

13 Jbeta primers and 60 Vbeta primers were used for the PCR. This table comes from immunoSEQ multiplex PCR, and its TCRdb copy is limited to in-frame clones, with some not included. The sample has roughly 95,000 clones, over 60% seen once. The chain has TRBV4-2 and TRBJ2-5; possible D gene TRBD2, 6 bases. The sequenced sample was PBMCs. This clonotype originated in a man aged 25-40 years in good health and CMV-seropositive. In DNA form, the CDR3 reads TGTGCCAGCAGCCAAACAGTAGCGGTCCAAGAGACCCAGTACTTC. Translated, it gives CASSQTVAVQETQYF.